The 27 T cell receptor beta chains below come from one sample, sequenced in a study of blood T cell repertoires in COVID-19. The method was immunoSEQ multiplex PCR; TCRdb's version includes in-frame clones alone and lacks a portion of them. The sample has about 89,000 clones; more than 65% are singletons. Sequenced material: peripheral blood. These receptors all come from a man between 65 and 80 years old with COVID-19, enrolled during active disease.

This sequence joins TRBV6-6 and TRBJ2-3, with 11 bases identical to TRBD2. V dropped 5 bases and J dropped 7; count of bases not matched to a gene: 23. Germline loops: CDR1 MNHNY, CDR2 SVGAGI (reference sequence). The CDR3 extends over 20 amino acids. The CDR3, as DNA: TGTGCCAGCAGTCGCGCCCATAGCGGGAGGGCCATAAACGTACCAAATACGCAGTATTTT. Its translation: CASSRAHSGRAINVPNTQYF.

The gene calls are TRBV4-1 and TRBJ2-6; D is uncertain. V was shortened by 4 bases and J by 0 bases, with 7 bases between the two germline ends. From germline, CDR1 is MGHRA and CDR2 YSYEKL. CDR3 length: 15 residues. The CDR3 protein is CASSPPGSGANVLTF. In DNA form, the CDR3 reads TGCGCCAGCAGCCCTCCGGGCTCTGGGGCCAACGTCCTGACTTTC.

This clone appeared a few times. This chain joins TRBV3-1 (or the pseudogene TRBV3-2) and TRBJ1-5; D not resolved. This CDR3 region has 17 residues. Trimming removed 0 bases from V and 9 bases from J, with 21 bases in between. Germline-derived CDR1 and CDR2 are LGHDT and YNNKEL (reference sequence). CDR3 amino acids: CASSQEQRDHLFRPQHF. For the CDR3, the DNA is TGTGCCAGCAGCCAAGAACAGAGAGACCACCTTTTCCGGCCCCAGCATTTT.

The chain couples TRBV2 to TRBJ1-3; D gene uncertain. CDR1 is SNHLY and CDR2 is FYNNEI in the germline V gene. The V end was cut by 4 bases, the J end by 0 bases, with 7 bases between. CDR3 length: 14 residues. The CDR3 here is CASSVQTSGNTIYF. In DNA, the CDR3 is TGTGCCAGCAGTGTACAGACCTCTGGAAACACCATATATTTT.

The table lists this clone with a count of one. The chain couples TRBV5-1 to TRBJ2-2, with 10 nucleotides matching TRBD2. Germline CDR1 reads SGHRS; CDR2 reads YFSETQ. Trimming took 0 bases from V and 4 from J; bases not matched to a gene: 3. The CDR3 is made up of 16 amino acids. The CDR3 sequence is CASSLVVAGGTGELFF. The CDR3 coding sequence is TGCGCCAGCAGCTTGGTTGTAGCGGGGGGCACCGGGGAGCTGTTTTTT.

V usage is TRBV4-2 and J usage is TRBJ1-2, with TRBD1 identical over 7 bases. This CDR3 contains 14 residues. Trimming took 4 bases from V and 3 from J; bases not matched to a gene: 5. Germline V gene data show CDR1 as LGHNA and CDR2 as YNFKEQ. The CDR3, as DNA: TGTGCCAGCAGCCCCCAAACAGGGGACTATGGCTACACCTTC. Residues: CASSPQTGDYGYTF.

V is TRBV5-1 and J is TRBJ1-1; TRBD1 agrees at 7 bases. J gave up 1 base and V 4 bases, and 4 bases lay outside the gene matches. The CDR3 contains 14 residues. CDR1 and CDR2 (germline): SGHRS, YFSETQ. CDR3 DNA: TGCGCCAGCAGCGGGACAGTCCAGAACACTGAAGCTTTCTTT. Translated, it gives CASSGTVQNTEAFF.

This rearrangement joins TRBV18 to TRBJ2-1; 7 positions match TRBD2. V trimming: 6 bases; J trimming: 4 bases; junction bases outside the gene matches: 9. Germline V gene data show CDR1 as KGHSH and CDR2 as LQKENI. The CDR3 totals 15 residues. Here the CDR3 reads CASSLSSGEYNEQFF. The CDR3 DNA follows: TGTGCCAGCTCGCTTTCTAGCGGAGAGTACAATGAGCAGTTCTTC.

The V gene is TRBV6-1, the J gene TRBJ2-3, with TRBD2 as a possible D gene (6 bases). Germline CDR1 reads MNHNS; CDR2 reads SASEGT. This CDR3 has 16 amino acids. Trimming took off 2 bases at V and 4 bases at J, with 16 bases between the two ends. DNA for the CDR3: TGTGCCAGCAGTGAACGGGAGAGTAGGTCAGCAGATACGCAGTATTTT. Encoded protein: CASSERESRSADTQYF.

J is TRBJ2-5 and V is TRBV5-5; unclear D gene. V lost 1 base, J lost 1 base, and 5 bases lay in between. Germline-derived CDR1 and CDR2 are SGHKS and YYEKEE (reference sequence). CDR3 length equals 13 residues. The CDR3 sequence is CASSLFRQETQYF. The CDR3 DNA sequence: TGTGCCAGCAGCTTGTTTCGCCAAGAGACCCAGTACTTC.

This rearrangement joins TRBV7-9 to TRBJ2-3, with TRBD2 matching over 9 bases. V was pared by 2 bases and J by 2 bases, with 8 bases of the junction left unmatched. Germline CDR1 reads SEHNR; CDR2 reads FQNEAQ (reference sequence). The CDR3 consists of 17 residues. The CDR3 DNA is TGTGCCAGCAGCTTATCGATTAGCGGGAGATACACAGATACGCAGTATTTT. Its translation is CASSLSISGRYTDTQYF.

The CDR3 protein is CAIKGDRSVSGNTIYF. DNA for the CDR3: TGTGCCATCAAAGGGGACAGGTCCGTCTCTGGAAACACCATATATTTT. The rearrangement uses TRBV10-3 and TRBJ1-3, with TRBD1 matching 8 bases. The V gene end was trimmed by 7 bases and the J gene end by 0 bases; junction bases not matched to a gene: 8. CDR3 length: 16 amino acids. Per the germline V gene, CDR1 is ENHRY and CDR2 is SYGVKD.

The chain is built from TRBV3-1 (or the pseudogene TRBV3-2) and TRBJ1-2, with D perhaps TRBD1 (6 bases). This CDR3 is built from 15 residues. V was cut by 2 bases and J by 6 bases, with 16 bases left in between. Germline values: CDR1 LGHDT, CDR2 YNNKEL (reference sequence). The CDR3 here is CASSQTGQQGDGYTF. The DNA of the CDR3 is TGTGCCAGCAGCCAAACGGGACAACAAGGGGATGGCTACACCTTC.

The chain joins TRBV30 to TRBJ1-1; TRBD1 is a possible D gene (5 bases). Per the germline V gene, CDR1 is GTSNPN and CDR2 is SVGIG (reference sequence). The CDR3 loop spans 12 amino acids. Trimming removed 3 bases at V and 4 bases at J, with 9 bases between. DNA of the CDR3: TGTGCCTGGAGGGCCCAGGGCACTGAAGCTTTCTTT. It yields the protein CAWRAQGTEAFF.

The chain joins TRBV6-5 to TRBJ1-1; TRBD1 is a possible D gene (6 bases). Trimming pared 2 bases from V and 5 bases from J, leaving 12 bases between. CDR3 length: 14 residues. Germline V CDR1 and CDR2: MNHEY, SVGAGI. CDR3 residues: CASSYRQGMTEAFF. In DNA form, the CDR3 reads TGTGCCAGCAGTTACAGGCAGGGGATGACTGAAGCTTTCTTT.

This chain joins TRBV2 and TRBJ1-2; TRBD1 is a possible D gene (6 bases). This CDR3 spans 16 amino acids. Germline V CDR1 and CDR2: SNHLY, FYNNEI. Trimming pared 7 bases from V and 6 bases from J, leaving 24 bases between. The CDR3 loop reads CASTHKVGGQINGYTF. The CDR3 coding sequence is TGTGCCAGCACACATAAGGTTGGCGGACAGATAAATGGCTACACCTTC.

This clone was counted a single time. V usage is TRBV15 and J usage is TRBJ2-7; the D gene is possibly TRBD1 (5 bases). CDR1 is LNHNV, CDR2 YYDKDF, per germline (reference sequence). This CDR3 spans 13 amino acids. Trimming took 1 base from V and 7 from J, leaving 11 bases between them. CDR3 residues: CATSRGQGWEQYF. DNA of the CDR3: TGTGCCACCAGCAGAGGCCAGGGTTGGGAGCAGTACTTC.

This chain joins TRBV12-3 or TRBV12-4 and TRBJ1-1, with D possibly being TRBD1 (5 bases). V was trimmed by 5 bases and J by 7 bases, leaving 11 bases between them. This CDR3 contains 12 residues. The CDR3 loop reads CASSPTAIEAFF. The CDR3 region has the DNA TGTGCCAGCAGTCCGACAGCGATTGAAGCTTTCTTT.

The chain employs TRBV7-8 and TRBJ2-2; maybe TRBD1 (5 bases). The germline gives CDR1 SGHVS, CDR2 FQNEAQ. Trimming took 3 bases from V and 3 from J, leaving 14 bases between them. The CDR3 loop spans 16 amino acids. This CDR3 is CASSFSSGPYTGELFF. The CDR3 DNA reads TGTGCCAGCAGCTTTAGTTCAGGGCCCTACACCGGGGAGCTGTTTTTT.

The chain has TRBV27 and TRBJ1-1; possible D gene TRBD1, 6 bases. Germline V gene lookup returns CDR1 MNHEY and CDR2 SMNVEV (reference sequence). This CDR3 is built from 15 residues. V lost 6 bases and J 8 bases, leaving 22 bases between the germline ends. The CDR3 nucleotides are TGTGCCAGCAGGGACCTCATATCAGGGGACCTGGAAGCTTTCTTT. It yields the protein CASRDLISGDLEAFF.

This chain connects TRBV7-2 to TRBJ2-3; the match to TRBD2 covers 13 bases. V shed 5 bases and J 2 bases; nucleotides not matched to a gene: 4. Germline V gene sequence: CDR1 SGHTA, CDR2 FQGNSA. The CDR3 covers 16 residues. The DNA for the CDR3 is TGTGCCAGCAGCACGACTAGCGGGAGGTTCACAGATACGCAGTATTTT. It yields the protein CASSTTSGRFTDTQYF.

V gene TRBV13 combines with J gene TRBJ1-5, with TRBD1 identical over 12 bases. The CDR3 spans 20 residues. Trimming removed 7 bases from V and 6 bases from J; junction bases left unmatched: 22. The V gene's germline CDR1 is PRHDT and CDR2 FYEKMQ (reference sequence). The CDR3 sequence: CASTALVAGTGGLGGQPQHF. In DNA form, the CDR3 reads TGTGCCAGCACTGCCCTGGTAGCCGGGACAGGGGGCTTAGGGGGTCAGCCCCAGCATTTT.

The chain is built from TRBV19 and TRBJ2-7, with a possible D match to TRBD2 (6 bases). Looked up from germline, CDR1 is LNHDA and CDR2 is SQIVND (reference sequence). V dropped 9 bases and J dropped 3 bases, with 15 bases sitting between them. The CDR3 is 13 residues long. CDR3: CASRRGYDYEQYF. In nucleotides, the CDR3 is TGTGCCAGCCGACGGGGGTATGACTACGAGCAGTACTTC.

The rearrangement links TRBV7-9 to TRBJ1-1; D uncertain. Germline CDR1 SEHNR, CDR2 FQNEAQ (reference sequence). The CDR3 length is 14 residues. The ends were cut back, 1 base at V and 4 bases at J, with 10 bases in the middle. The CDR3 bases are TGTGCCAGCAGCTTAGATGGGGAGACCACTGAAGCTTTCTTT. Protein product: CASSLDGETTEAFF.

CDR3 nucleotides: TGTGCCAGTAGTATCCCGGGGATAAACTACGAGCAGTACTTC. It is translated as CASSIPGINYEQYF. The rearrangement uses TRBV19 and TRBJ2-7; possible D gene TRBD2, 5 bases. The germline gives CDR1 LNHDA, CDR2 SQIVND (reference sequence). V lost 3 bases and J 3 bases, leaving 12 bases between the germline ends. The CDR3 sequence is 14 residues long.

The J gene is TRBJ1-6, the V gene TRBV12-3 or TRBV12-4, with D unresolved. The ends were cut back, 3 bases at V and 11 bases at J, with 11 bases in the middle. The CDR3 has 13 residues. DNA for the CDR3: TGTGCCAGCAGTTTCGGACTTTCGACACCCCTCCACTTT. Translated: CASSFGLSTPLHF.

The CDR3 nucleotides are TGTGCCAGCAGCCCAGACAGGGCGACTGGAAACACCATATATTTT. Encoded protein: CASSPDRATGNTIYF. The chain carries TRBV7-2 and TRBJ1-3; 7 bases are shared with TRBD1. The length of the CDR3 is 15 residues. Germline loops: CDR1 SGHTA, CDR2 FQGNSA. J lost 2 bases, V lost 5 bases, and 6 bases had no gene match.